This T cell receptor beta chain comes out of a study of blood T cell repertoires in COVID-19. At the level of the study: Samples taken during acute and convalescent COVID-19 were collected in the United States, Italy and Spain. PBMCs, B-cell-depleted T cells, or T cells were the source of the cDNA or gDNA that made up the material.

In the study's own analysis: Quantification of nucleated cells was approximated via reference gene primer amplification. Sequencing used immunoSEQ multiplex PCR; TCRdb keeps in-frame clones, though not all of them. The D gene and trimming were derived from the DNA, and the V and J assignments and clone size from that table. In the table there are 90,000 to 130,000 clones, about nine tenths of which are singletons. In its sample, this clone was seen once. Germline V lookup: CDR1 SGHAT, CDR2 FQNNGV. This CDR3 contains 16 residues. V was pared by 5 bases and J by 2 bases, with 1 base of the junction left unmatched.

The clonotype comes from a human donor in a cohort sampled during active COVID-19. This chain connects TRBV11-2 to TRBJ2-1; 15 bases align to TRBD2. The sample comprised peripheral blood. The CDR3 reads CASSRTSGGAYNEQFF. The CDR3 bases are TGTGCCAGCAGCCGGACTAGCGGGGGGGCCTACAATGAGCAGTTCTTC.